This T cell receptor (beta chain) emerged from a study of cytomegalovirus exposure and HLA in healthy donors. Study-level background: Earlier findings included about 120 million unique TCR beta sequences obtained from about 179 million T cells. General study results and limits: Upon later analysis, HLA-associated TCR beta chains proved more clonally expanded than other, equally common chains.

Details on this clone: Antigen: not known.

V dropped 4 bases and J dropped 2; count of bases not matched to a gene: 16. The CDR3 length is 19 residues. Germline V gives CDR1 SGHDT, CDR2 YYEEEE. PCR employed 60 Vbeta and 13 Jbeta primers. Clones were read by immunoSEQ multiplex PCR, and TCRdb kept only the in-frame ones, dropping some. Of some 190,000 clones listed, less than 90% are singletons. V and J are TRBV5-6 and TRBJ2-1; 9 nucleotides match TRBD2. The specimen sequenced was PBMCs. The clonotype comes from a girl between 10 and 17 years old in good health and CMV-seropositive. This CDR3 reads CASSPRGSGSPFAYNEQFF. The DNA of the CDR3 is TGTGCCAGCAGCCCCCGGGGTAGCGGGAGCCCCTTCGCCTACAATGAGCAGTTCTTC.